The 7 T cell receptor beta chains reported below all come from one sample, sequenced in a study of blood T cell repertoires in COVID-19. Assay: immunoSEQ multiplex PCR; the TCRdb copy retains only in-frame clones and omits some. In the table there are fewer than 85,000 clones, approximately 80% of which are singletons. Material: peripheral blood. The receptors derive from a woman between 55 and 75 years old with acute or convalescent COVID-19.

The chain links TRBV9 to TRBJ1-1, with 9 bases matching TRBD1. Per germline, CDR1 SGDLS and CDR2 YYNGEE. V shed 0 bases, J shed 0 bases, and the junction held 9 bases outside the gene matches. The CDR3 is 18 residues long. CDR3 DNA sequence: TGTGCCAGCAGCGTAGGGGACAGGGTCTTGTTTATGAACACTGAAGCTTTCTTT. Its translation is CASSVGDRVLFMNTEAFF.

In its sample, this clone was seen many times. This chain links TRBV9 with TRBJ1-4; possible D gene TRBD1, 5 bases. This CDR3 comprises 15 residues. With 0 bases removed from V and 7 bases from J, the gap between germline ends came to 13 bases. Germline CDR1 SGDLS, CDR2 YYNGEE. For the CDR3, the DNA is TGTGCCAGCAGCGTAGATCAGGGCAGTGGTGAAAAACTGTTTTTT. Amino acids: CASSVDQGSGEKLFF.

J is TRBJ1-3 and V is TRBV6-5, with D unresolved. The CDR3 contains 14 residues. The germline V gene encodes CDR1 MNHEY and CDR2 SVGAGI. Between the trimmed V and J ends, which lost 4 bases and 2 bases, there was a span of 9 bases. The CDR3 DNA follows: TGTGCCAGCAGTTCCCGAGGTACTGGAAACACCATATATTTT. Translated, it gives CASSSRGTGNTIYF.

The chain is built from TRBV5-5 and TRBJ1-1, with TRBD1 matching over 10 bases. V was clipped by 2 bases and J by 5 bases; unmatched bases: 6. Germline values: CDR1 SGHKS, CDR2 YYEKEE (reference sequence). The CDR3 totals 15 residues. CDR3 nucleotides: TGTGCCAGCAGCTTTACGGGACAGGGGTATACTGAAGCTTTCTTT. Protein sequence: CASSFTGQGYTEAFF.

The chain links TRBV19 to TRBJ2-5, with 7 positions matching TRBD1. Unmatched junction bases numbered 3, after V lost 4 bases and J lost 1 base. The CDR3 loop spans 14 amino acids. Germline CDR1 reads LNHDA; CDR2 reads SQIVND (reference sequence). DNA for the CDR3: TGTGCCAGTAGTACACGGACAGGCCAAGAGACCCAGTACTTC. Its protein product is CASSTRTGQETQYF.

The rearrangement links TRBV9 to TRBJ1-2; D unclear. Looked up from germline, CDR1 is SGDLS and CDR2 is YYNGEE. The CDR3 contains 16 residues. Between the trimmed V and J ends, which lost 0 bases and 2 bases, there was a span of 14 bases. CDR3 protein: CASSVDPTLLNYGYTF. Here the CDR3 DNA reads TGTGCCAGCAGCGTAGACCCAACGCTTCTAAACTATGGCTACACCTTC.

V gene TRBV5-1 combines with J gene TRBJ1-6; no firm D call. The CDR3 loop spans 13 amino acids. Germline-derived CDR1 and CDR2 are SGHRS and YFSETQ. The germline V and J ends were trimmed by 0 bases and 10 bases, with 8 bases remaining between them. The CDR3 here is CASSLVTESPLHF. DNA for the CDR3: TGCGCCAGCAGCTTGGTTACAGAATCACCCCTCCACTTT.